Listed below are T cell receptor beta chains from one sample, sequenced in a study of shared clonotypes between healthy human individuals. Only in-frame clones appear in the TCRdb table, and some are missing; sequencing was by immunoSEQ multiplex PCR. Of 780,000 or so clones detected, roughly 72% appear once; the ten largest clones hold around 1.7%. The sequencing sample was made of memory CD4+ T cells sorted from blood. The receptors originated from a woman younger than 45 in good health. The CDR3 runs from the conserved cysteine through the conserved F or W. The D gene is left open where the match is weak. Size is stated for part of the rows, as once, few or many counts, or as a class when the clone is expanded.

abundance: once
d_gene: TRBD2
j_gene: TRBJ2-1
v_gene: TRBV5-4
CDR3nt: TGTGCCAGCAGCTTGGGTGAGGGGACTAGCGGACCGGCACTCTTC
CDR3aa: CASSLGEGTSGPALF

abundance: NA
d_gene: NA
j_gene: TRBJ2-1
v_gene: TRBV27
CDR3nt: TGTGCCAGCAGTTTCAGGGCGCAGGGAAGTGAGCAGTTCTTC
CDR3aa: CASSFRAQGSEQFF

abundance: NA
d_gene: NA
j_gene: TRBJ2-6
v_gene: TRBV13
CDR3nt: TGTGCCAGCAGAAGGTCCTCTGGGGCCAACGTCCTGACTTTC
CDR3aa: CASRRSSGANVLTF

abundance: NA
d_gene: NA
j_gene: TRBJ2-7
v_gene: TRBV27
CDR3nt: TGTGCCAGCAGTTTTGGGGGACGATTATACGAGCAGTACTTC
CDR3aa: CASSFGGRLYEQYF

abundance: NA
d_gene: NA
j_gene: TRBJ1-1
v_gene: TRBV6-5
CDR3nt: TGTGCCAGCGGCCAGGTTGAAGCTTTCTTT
CDR3aa: CASGQVEAFF

abundance: NA
d_gene: TRBD2
j_gene: TRBJ2-1
v_gene: TRBV20-1
CDR3nt: TGCAGGACTAGCGGGGGGATCTTC
CDR3aa: CRTSGGIF

abundance: NA
d_gene: TRBD1
j_gene: TRBJ2-1
v_gene: TRBV18
CDR3nt: TGTGCCAGCTCACCCCCGACGAGGGGGCTCAACAATGAGCAGTTCTTC
CDR3aa: CASSPPTRGLNNEQFF

abundance: NA
d_gene: TRBD1
j_gene: TRBJ2-3
v_gene: TRBV7-2
CDR3nt: TGTGCCAGCAGCCCTTCGCCGGGCAGGGGGTACACAGATACGCAGTATTTT
CDR3aa: CASSPSPGRGYTDTQYF

abundance: NA
d_gene: NA
j_gene: TRBJ2-1
v_gene: TRBV7-3
CDR3nt: TGTGCCAGCAGCCCTACCCAGGGTATCAATGAGCAGTTCTTC
CDR3aa: CASSPTQGINEQFF

abundance: NA
d_gene: NA
j_gene: TRBJ2-3
v_gene: TRBV6-5
CDR3nt: TGTGCCAGCAGTTACCGCTTAGCGAGGAGCACAGATACGCAGTATTTT
CDR3aa: CASSYRLARSTDTQYF

abundance: once
d_gene: NA
j_gene: TRBJ2-3
v_gene: TRBV5-1
CDR3nt: TGCGCCAGCAGCGCTAGATATACGCAGTATTTT
CDR3aa: CASSARYTQYF

abundance: NA
d_gene: TRBD2
j_gene: TRBJ2-3
v_gene: TRBV7-9
CDR3nt: TGTGCCAGCAGCTCTAGCGGGCCTAGCACAGATACGCAGTATTTT
CDR3aa: CASSSSGPSTDTQYF

abundance: many
d_gene: NA
j_gene: TRBJ1-4
v_gene: TRBV30
CDR3nt: TGTGCCTGGGGCCGGACCGCTAATGAAAAACTGTTTTTT
CDR3aa: CAWGRTANEKLFF

abundance: few
d_gene: NA
j_gene: TRBJ1-5
v_gene: TRBV29-1
CDR3nt: TGCAGCGTCATACCGGGACCTGGGAGCAATCAGCCCCAGCATTTT
CDR3aa: CSVIPGPGSNQPQHF

abundance: NA
d_gene: NA
j_gene: TRBJ2-5
v_gene: TRBV7-2
CDR3nt: TGTGCCAGCAGCCCCTACCGGGATCCCTGGGAGACCCAGTACTTC
CDR3aa: CASSPYRDPWETQYF

abundance: NA
d_gene: NA
j_gene: TRBJ1-4
v_gene: TRBV19
CDR3nt: TGTGCCAGTAGGGGCGGCGGTAATGAAAAACTGTTTTTT
CDR3aa: CASRGGGNEKLFF

abundance: NA
d_gene: NA
j_gene: TRBJ2-7
v_gene: TRBV18
CDR3nt: TGTGCCAGCTCACCACCGGGGGAAAACGAGCAGTACTTC
CDR3aa: CASSPPGENEQYF

abundance: NA
d_gene: TRBD1
j_gene: TRBJ1-2
v_gene: TRBV27
CDR3nt: TGTGCCAGCAGTTTAGCGACAGGGGGCGCAGGAGGCTACACCTTC
CDR3aa: CASSLATGGAGGYTF

abundance: NA
d_gene: NA
j_gene: TRBJ2-7
v_gene: TRBV28
CDR3nt: TGTGCCAGCAGTTTTCCGGGATCCCAGTACTTC
CDR3aa: CASSFPGSQYF

abundance: NA
d_gene: NA
j_gene: TRBJ1-4
v_gene: TRBV6-6
CDR3nt: TGTGCCAGCAGCTACCGGGGGGGCCCAACTAATGAAAAACTGTTTTTT
CDR3aa: CASSYRGGPTNEKLFF

abundance: few
d_gene: TRBD1
j_gene: TRBJ2-5
v_gene: TRBV18
CDR3nt: TGTGCCAGCTCACCTCCCGGGACAGGCTCCATCAAAGAGACCCAGTACTTC
CDR3aa: CASSPPGTGSIKETQYF

abundance: NA
d_gene: NA
j_gene: TRBJ2-7
v_gene: TRBV21-1
CDR3nt: TGTGCCAGCAGCAATCCCCAGCTAGCGGAGTTCTACGAGCAGTACTTC
CDR3aa: CASSNPQLAEFYEQYF

abundance: NA
d_gene: TRBD2
j_gene: TRBJ2-7
v_gene: TRBV19
CDR3nt: TGTGCCAGTAGTAAAGACGGGACAGGTGGACTAGCGGGAGGAGCCTACGAGCAGTACTTC
CDR3aa: CASSKDGTGGLAGGAYEQYF

abundance: NA
d_gene: NA
j_gene: TRBJ1-4
v_gene: TRBV19
CDR3nt: TGTGCCAGTAGTATCAGTGCAACTAATGAAAAACTGTTTTTT
CDR3aa: CASSISATNEKLFF

abundance: NA
d_gene: NA
j_gene: TRBJ2-2
v_gene: TRBV6-1
CDR3nt: TGTGCCAGCAGTGAATCGCAGGGTTGGGACGGGGAGCTGTTTTTT
CDR3aa: CASSESQGWDGELFF

abundance: few
d_gene: NA
j_gene: TRBJ2-1
v_gene: TRBV4-1
CDR3nt: TGCGCCAGCAGCCCCACACCTGCAGGGCCCTCCTACAATGAGCAGTTCTTC
CDR3aa: CASSPTPAGPSYNEQFF

abundance: once
d_gene: NA
j_gene: TRBJ2-7
v_gene: TRBV14
CDR3nt: TGTGCCAGCAGCCCAAAGGCTTACAGCGTCTCCTACGAGCAGTACTTC
CDR3aa: CASSPKAYSVSYEQYF

abundance: NA
d_gene: TRBD2
j_gene: TRBJ2-2
v_gene: TRBV7-2
CDR3nt: TGTGCCAGCAGCTTAAGCGGGAGAACCGGGGAGCTGTTTTTT
CDR3aa: CASSLSGRTGELFF

abundance: once
d_gene: TRBD1
j_gene: TRBJ2-7
v_gene: TRBV27
CDR3nt: TGTGCCAGCAGGAGGGGACAGGCGTTCGAGCAGTACTTC
CDR3aa: CASRRGQAFEQYF

abundance: few
d_gene: TRBD2
j_gene: TRBJ2-7
v_gene: TRBV30
CDR3nt: TGTGCCTGGAGTCGGCTAGCGGGAGCGCCCTTGTTC
CDR3aa: CAWSRLAGAPLF

abundance: NA
d_gene: NA
j_gene: TRBJ2-3
v_gene: TRBV5-4
CDR3nt: TGTGCCAGCAGCTTGGCCGTCTACGCTAGCACAGATACGCAGTATTTT
CDR3aa: CASSLAVYASTDTQYF

abundance: NA
d_gene: NA
j_gene: TRBJ2-7
v_gene: TRBV28
CDR3nt: TGTGCCAGCAGTTTACCCGGGGAGGTATACGAGCAGTACTTC
CDR3aa: CASSLPGEVYEQYF

abundance: NA
d_gene: TRBD1
j_gene: TRBJ2-3
v_gene: TRBV6-1
CDR3nt: TGTGCCAGCAGTGATTTCCAGGGGGCAGATACGCAGTATTTT
CDR3aa: CASSDFQGADTQYF

abundance: NA
d_gene: NA
j_gene: TRBJ1-1
v_gene: TRBV11-2
CDR3nt: TGTGCCAGCAGCTTGTCAGTCGGCATGAACACTGAAGCTTTCTTT
CDR3aa: CASSLSVGMNTEAFF

abundance: NA
d_gene: TRBD2
j_gene: TRBJ2-5
v_gene: TRBV11-3
CDR3nt: TGTGCCAGCAGCCCGGGACTAGCGGAAGAGACCCAGTACTTC
CDR3aa: CASSPGLAEETQYF

abundance: NA
d_gene: TRBD2
j_gene: TRBJ2-7
v_gene: TRBV18
CDR3nt: TGTGCCAGCTCACCTGAAGCGGGAGGCTCCTACGAGCAGTACTTC
CDR3aa: CASSPEAGGSYEQYF

abundance: NA
d_gene: NA
j_gene: TRBJ2-7
v_gene: TRBV19
CDR3nt: TGTGCCAGTAGTATAAGCTCAGGGTACTACGAGCAGTACTTC
CDR3aa: CASSISSGYYEQYF

abundance: NA
d_gene: TRBD2
j_gene: TRBJ2-1
v_gene: TRBV9
CDR3nt: TGTGCCAGCAGCTATGGGGGAAGCGGGACGGGTGAGCAGTTCTTC
CDR3aa: CASSYGGSGTGEQFF

abundance: few
d_gene: NA
j_gene: TRBJ1-2
v_gene: TRBV2
CDR3nt: TGTGCCAGCAGCGGAGGACGTAGCTCTAACTATGGCTACACCTTC
CDR3aa: CASSGGRSSNYGYTF

abundance: many
d_gene: NA
j_gene: TRBJ2-5
v_gene: TRBV2
CDR3nt: TGTGCCAGCAGTGAACGGCGGGAGACCCAGTACTTC
CDR3aa: CASSERRETQYF

abundance: NA
d_gene: NA
j_gene: TRBJ2-3
v_gene: TRBV2
CDR3nt: TGTGCCAGCAGGGGGGGGCTAAGCACAGATACGCAGTATTTT
CDR3aa: CASRGGLSTDTQYF

abundance: NA
d_gene: TRBD1
j_gene: TRBJ2-7
v_gene: TRBV5-1
CDR3nt: TGCGCCAGCAGCTTGGCCCCGGGACAGGGGGCATGGGAGCAGTACTTC
CDR3aa: CASSLAPGQGAWEQYF

abundance: NA
d_gene: NA
j_gene: TRBJ1-1
v_gene: TRBV14
CDR3nt: TGTGCCAGCAGCCCCCGCCGGACGGTGAACACTGAAGCTTTCTTT
CDR3aa: CASSPRRTVNTEAFF

abundance: NA
d_gene: NA
j_gene: TRBJ2-7
v_gene: TRBV29-1
CDR3nt: TGCAGCGTTGCCCCTCGGACTGACTACGAGCAGTACTTC
CDR3aa: CSVAPRTDYEQYF

abundance: few
d_gene: NA
j_gene: TRBJ2-7
v_gene: TRBV18
CDR3nt: TGTGCCAGCCATTCCCTCGCCTCCTACGAGCAGTACTTC
CDR3aa: CASHSLASYEQYF

abundance: few
d_gene: NA
j_gene: TRBJ2-1
v_gene: TRBV9
CDR3nt: TGTGCCAGCAGCGCGGGGTGGAGCCCCCATGAGCAGTTCTTC
CDR3aa: CASSAGWSPHEQFF

abundance: NA
d_gene: NA
j_gene: TRBJ2-7
v_gene: TRBV28
CDR3nt: TGTGCCAGCAGTTTAATTCCTTCGGCTTACGAGCAGTACTTC
CDR3aa: CASSLIPSAYEQYF

abundance: NA
d_gene: TRBD1
j_gene: TRBJ1-2
v_gene: TRBV11-2
CDR3nt: TGTGCCAGCAACAGGAACAGGGGCGATTACGCTGGCTACACCTTC
CDR3aa: CASNRNRGDYAGYTF

abundance: NA
d_gene: TRBD2
j_gene: TRBJ2-7
v_gene: TRBV14
CDR3nt: TGTGCCAGCAGTTTGCTAGCGGGGGCTTCTTACGAGCAGTACTTC
CDR3aa: CASSLLAGASYEQYF

abundance: NA
d_gene: TRBD1
j_gene: TRBJ2-6
v_gene: TRBV19
CDR3nt: TGTGCCAGTAGTTCGACAGGGGCCGCCGTTCCTGGGGCCAACGTCCTGACTTTC
CDR3aa: CASSSTGAAVPGANVLTF

abundance: NA
d_gene: NA
j_gene: TRBJ1-2
v_gene: TRBV28
CDR3nt: TGTGCCAGCAGTTTACTGGCATTCTATGGCTACACCTTC
CDR3aa: CASSLLAFYGYTF

abundance: NA
d_gene: NA
j_gene: TRBJ1-4
v_gene: TRBV9
CDR3nt: TGTGCCAGCAGCGTAGAGTCACAGACCAATGAAAAACTGTTTTTT
CDR3aa: CASSVESQTNEKLFF

abundance: NA
d_gene: TRBD1
j_gene: TRBJ1-5
v_gene: TRBV7-2
CDR3nt: TGTGCCAGCAGCTTAGACCGGACAGGGATTTGTATCGAGCCCCAGCATTTT
CDR3aa: CASSLDRTGICIEPQHF